The T cell receptor (beta chain) under discussion was sequenced for a study of vaccination effects on CD4 cells after COVID-19. Germline V gene sequence: CDR1 SNHLY, CDR2 FYNNEI. The CDR3 sequence is 14 residues long. The junction had 7 bases not matched to a gene; V was cut back by 6 bases and J by 6 bases. Assay used: immunoSEQ multiplex PCR; TCRdb lists only in-frame clones, some missing. The repertoire holds approximately 15,000 clones, with about 74% as singletons. About this clone itself: Its target is unknown.

Within the ViraFEST assay, antigen-specific CD4+ T cells underwent expansion with viral peptide pools prior to sequencing. Culturing for more than 9 days preceded CD4+ T cell isolation. Sometime from March through December 2020, the person acquired a SARS-CoV-2 infection that PCR confirmed. Either the mRNA-1273 or the BNT162b2 vaccine was given to participants as two doses. After about 2 million PBMC were placed in each well, they were cultured with approximately 9.4 IU/ml IL-2 and approximately 9.7 ug/ml peptides. The source material was CD4+ T cells from PBMCs cultured with SARS-CoV-2 spike peptides, sampled after COVID-19 vaccination. The TCR originated in a human donor who had a prior SARS-CoV-2 infection. The V gene is TRBV2, the J gene TRBJ1-2; the match to TRBD1 covers 10 bases. The CDR3 reads CASRGDRGGDGYTF. In DNA form, the CDR3 reads TGTGCCAGCAGGGGGGACAGGGGTGGCGATGGCTACACCTTC.